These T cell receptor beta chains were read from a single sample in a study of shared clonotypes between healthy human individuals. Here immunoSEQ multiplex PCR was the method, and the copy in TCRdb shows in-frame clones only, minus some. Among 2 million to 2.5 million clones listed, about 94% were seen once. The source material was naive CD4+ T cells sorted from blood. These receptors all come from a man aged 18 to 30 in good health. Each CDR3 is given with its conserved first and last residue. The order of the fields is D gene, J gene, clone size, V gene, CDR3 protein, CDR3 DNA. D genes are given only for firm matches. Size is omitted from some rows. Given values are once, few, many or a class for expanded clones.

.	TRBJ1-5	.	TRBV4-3	CASSQDHNQPQHF	TGCGCCAGCAGCCAAGACCACAATCAGCCCCAGCATTTT
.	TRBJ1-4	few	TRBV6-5	CASSSEEKLFF	TGTGCCAGCAGCTCCGAGGAAAAACTGTTTTTT
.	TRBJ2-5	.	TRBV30	CAWTGGGAEETQYF	TGTGCCTGGACAGGAGGGGGGGCCGAGGAGACCCAGTACTTC
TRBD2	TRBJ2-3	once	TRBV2	CASSEGLAGFTDTQYF	TGTGCCAGCAGTGAAGGTCTAGCGGGGTTCACAGATACGCAGTATTTT
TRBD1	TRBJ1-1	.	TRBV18	CASSRQGYTEAFF	TGTGCCAGCTCCCGACAGGGTTACACTGAAGCTTTCTTT
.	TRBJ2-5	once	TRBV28	CASSPPPTRTSMSETQYF	TGTGCCAGCAGTCCCCCCCCCACCAGAACTAGCATGTCGGAGACCCAGTACTTC
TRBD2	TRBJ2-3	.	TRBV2	CASGRETAEQYF	TGTGCCAGCGGGAGGGAGACCGCTGAGCAGTATTTT
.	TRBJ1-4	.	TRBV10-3	CAISEGIGNEKLFF	TGTGCCATCAGTGAGGGGATAGGTAATGAAAAACTGTTTTTT
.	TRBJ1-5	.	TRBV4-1	CASSQEGRSNQPQHF	TGCGCCAGCAGCCAAGAGGGGCGTAGCAATCAGCCCCAGCATTTT
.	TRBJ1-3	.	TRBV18	CASSPLDRRSGNTIYF	TGTGCCAGCTCACCGCTGGACAGAAGATCTGGAAACACCATATATTTT
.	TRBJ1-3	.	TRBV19	CASSGPGNTIYF	TGTGCCAGTAGCGGACCTGGAAACACCATATATTTT
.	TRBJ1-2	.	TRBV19	CASSRKTDAYGYTF	TGTGCCAGTAGTAGGAAGACAGATGCCTATGGCTACACCTTC
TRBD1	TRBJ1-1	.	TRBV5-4	CASSAGQGDTEAFF	TGTGCCAGCAGCGCCGGACAGGGGGACACTGAAGCTTTCTTT
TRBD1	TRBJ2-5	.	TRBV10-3	CAISGNRGRSYQETQYF	TGTGCCATCAGTGGAAACAGGGGGCGGTCTTACCAAGAGACCCAGTACTTC
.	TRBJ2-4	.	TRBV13	CASSARDGKNIQYF	TGTGCCAGCAGCGCCCGGGACGGCAAAAACATTCAGTACTTC
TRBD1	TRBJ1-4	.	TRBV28	CASSLGQRPEKLFF	TGTGCCAGCAGTTTGGGACAGAGGCCCGAAAAACTGTTTTTT
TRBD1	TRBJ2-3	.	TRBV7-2	CASSARQGTQYF	TGTGCCAGCAGCGCCAGACAGGGGACGCAGTATTTT
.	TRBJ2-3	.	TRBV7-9	CASRIRVSTDTQYF	TGTGCCAGCAGAATAAGGGTTAGCACAGATACGCAGTATTTT
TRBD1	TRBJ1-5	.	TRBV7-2	CASSLPGQGGNQPQHF	TGTGCCAGCAGCTTACCGGGACAGGGAGGAAATCAGCCCCAGCATTTT
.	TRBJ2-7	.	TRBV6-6	CASSSPGHRPYEQYF	TGTGCCAGCAGTTCCCCGGGACACCGACCCTACGAGCAGTACTTC
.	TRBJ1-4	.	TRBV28	CASSFEELNEKLFF	TGTGCCAGCAGTTTTGAGGAGCTTAATGAAAAACTGTTTTTT
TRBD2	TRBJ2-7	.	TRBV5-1	CASSLGGTLTQGEQYF	TGCGCCAGCAGCCTGGGAGGGACGCTAACCCAAGGGGAGCAGTACTTC
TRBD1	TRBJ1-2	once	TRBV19	CASSTTGVYGYTF	TGTGCCAGTAGTACGACAGGGGTCTATGGCTACACCTTC
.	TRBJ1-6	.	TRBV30	CAWSLEGLHYSPLHF	TGTGCCTGGAGCTTAGAGGGACTACACTATTCACCCCTCCACTTT
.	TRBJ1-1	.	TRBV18	CASSEQGRNMNTEAFF	TGTGCCAGCTCAGAGCAGGGGAGGAACATGAACACTGAAGCTTTCTTT